This entry is about one T cell receptor beta chain. The data stem from a study of blood T cell repertoires in COVID-19. Profiled with immunoSEQ multiplex PCR; TCRdb holds only in-frame clones, not every one. The sample comprises around 150,000 clones, over 80% of which are singletons, and around 10% rests with the top ten. Looked up from germline, CDR1 is SGDLS and CDR2 is YYNGEE. Trimming pared 3 bases from V and 1 base from J, leaving 16 bases between. The CDR3 is 16 residues long. The clonotype comes from an elderly woman with active or convalescent COVID-19. V gene TRBV9 combines with J gene TRBJ1-1; D gene uncertain. The sequencing input was peripheral blood. The CDR3 region has the DNA TGTGCCAGCAGCGCCTCCTGGAGGCGGACGAACACTGAAGCTTTCTTT. It translates to CASSASWRRTNTEAFF.